This T cell receptor beta chain was sequenced in a study of cytomegalovirus exposure and HLA in healthy donors. With 60 Vbeta and 13 Jbeta primers, the PCR was carried out. TCRdb keeps only in-frame clones here, not all; method: immunoSEQ multiplex PCR. The sample carries roughly 230,000 clones, roughly 81% recorded once. In nominal health when sampled, donors likely had unrecorded immune exposures nonetheless. Germline V gene sequence: CDR1 MNHEY, CDR2 SMNVEV (reference sequence). There are 15 residues in the CDR3. Trimming took 1 base from V and 3 from J, leaving 13 bases between them. Sequenced sample: PBMCs. The clonotype was recovered from a girl aged 2 to 10 in good health and CMV-seronegative. This chain uses TRBV27 with TRBJ2-7; the D gene is possibly TRBD1 (5 bases). The CDR3 sequence is CASSLYPGNYYEQYF. As DNA, the CDR3 is TGTGCCAGCAGTTTATACCCAGGGAACTACTACGAGCAGTACTTC.